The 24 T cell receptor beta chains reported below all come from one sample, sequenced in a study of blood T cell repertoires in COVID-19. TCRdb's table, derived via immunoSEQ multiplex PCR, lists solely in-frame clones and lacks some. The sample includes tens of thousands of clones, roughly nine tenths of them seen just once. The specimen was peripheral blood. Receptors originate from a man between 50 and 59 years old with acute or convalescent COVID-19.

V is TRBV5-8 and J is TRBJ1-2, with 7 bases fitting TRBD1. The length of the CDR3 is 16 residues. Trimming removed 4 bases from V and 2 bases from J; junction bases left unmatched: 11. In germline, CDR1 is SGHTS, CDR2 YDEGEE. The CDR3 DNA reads TGTGCCAGCAGCAACGCTCGGGACAGTCGAAACTATGGCTACACCTTC. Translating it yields CASSNARDSRNYGYTF.

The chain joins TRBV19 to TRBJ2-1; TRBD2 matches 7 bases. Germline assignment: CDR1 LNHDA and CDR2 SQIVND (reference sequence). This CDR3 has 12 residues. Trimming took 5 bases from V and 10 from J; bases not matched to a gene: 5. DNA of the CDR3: TGTGCCAGTAGTTGGGGGGGAAACGAGCAGTTCTTC. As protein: CASSWGGNEQFF. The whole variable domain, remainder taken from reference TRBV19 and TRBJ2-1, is DGGITQSPKYLFRKEGQNVTLSCEQNLNHDAMYWYRQDPGQGLRLIYYSQIVNDFQKGDIAEGYSVSREKKESFPLTVTSAQKNPTAFYLCASSWGGNEQFFGPGTRLTVL.

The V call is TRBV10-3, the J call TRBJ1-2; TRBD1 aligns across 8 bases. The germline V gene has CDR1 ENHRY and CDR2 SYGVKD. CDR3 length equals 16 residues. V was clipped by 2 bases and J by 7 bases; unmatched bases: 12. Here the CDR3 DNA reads TGTGCCATCAGTGAGCCCACAGGGGGAGTTGGGGGTGGCTACACCTTC. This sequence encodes CAISEPTGGVGGGYTF.

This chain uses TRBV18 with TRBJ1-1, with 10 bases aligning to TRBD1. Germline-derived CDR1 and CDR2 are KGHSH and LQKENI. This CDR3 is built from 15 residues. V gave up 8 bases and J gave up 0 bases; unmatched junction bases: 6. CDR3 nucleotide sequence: TGTGCCAGCACGGGGACAGGGGAGGTGAACACTGAAGCTTTCTTT. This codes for CASTGTGEVNTEAFF.

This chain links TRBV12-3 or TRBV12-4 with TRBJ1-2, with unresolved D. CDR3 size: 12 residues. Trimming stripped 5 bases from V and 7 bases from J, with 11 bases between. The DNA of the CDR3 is TGTGCCAGCAGTCCGCTAGAGGCTGGCTACACCTTC. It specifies CASSPLEAGYTF.

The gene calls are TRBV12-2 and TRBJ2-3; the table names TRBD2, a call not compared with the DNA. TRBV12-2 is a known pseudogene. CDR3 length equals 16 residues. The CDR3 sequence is CASRLVAGGVTDTQYF. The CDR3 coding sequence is TGTGCAAGTCGCTTGGTGGCGGGAGGCGTCACAGATACGCAGTATTTT.

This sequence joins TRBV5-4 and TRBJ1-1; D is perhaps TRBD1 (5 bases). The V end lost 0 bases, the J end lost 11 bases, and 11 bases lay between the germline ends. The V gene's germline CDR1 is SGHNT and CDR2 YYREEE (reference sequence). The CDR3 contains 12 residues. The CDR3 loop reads CASSLVGRAAFF. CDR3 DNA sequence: TGTGCCAGCAGCTTGGTAGGCAGGGCGGCTTTCTTT. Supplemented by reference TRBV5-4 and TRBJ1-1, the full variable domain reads ETGVTQSPTHLIKTRGQQVTLRCSSQSGHNTVSWYQQALGQGPQFIFQYYREEENGRGNFPPRFSGLQFPNYSSELNVNALELDDSALYLCASSLVGRAAFFGQGTRLTVV.

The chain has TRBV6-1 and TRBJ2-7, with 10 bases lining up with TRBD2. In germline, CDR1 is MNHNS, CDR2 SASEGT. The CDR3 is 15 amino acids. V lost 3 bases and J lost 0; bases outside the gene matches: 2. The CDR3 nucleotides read TGTGCCAGCAGTGAGGGACTAGCGCTCTCCTACGAGCAGTACTTC. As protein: CASSEGLALSYEQYF.

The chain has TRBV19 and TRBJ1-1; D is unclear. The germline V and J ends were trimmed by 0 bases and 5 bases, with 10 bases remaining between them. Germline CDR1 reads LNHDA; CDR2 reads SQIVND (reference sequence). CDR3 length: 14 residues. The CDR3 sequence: CASSIDTVLTEAFF. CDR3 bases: TGTGCCAGTAGTATAGATACAGTATTGACTGAAGCTTTCTTT.

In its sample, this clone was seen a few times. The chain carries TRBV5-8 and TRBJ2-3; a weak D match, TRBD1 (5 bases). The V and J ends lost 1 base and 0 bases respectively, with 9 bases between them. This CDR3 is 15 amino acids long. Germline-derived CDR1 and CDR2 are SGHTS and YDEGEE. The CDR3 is CASSLQGRSTDTQYF. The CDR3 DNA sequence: TGTGCCAGCAGCTTGCAGGGCCGAAGCACAGATACGCAGTATTTT.

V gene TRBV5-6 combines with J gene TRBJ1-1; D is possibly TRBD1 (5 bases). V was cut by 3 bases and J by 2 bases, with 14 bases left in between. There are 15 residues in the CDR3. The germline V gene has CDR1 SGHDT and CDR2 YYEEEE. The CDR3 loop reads CASSWVTGGNTEAFF. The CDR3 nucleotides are TGTGCCAGCAGCTGGGTAACGGGGGGAAACACTGAAGCTTTCTTT.

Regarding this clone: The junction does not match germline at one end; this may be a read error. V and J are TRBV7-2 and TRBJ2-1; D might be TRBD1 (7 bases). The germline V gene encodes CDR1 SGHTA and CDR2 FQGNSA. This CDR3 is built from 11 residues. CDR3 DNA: TGTGCCAGCAGCCAGGGGGGTTATCGGGTCTTC. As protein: CASSQGGYRVF.

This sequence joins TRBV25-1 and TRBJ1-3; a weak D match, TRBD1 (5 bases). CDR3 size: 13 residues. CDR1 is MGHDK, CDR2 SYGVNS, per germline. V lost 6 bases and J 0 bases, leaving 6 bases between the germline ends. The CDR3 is CASRQDSGNTIYF. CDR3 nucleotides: TGTGCCAGCAGACAGGACTCTGGAAACACCATATATTTT.

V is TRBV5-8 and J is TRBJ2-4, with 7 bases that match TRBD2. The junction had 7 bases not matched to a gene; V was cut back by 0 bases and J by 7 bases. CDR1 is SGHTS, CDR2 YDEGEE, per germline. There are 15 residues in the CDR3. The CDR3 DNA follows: TGTGCCAGCAGCTTGGCCGGGGGGTTTATGAACATTCAGTACTTC. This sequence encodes CASSLAGGFMNIQYF. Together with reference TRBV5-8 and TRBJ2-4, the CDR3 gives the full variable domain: EAGVTQSPTHLIKTRGQQATLRCSPISGHTSVYWYQQALGLGLQFLLWYDEGEERNRGNFPPRFSGRQFPNYSSELNVNALELEDSALYLCASSLAGGFMNIQYFGAGTRLSVL.

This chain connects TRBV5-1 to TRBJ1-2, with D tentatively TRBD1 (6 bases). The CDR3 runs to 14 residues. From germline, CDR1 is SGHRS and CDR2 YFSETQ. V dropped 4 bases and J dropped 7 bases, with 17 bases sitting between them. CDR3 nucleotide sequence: TGCGCCAGCAGCCTCTCTGACAGGAATTCTGGCTACACCTTC. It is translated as CASSLSDRNSGYTF. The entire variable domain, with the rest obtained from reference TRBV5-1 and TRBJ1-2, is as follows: KAGVTQTPRYLIKTRGQQVTLSCSPISGHRSVSWYQQTPGQGLQFLFEYFSETQRNKGNFPGRFSGRQFSNSRSEMNVSTLELGDSALYLCASSLSDRNSGYTFGSGTRLTVV.

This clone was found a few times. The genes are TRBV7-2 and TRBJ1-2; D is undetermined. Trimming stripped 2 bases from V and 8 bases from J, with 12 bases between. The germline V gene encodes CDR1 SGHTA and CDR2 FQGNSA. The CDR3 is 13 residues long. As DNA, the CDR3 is TGTGCCAGCAGCTTAAACTGGGTGCGGGGCTACACCTTC. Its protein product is CASSLNWVRGYTF.

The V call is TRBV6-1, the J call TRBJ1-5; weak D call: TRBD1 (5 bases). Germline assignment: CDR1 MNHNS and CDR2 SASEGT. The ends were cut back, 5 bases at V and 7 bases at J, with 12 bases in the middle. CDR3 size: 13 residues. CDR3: CASSSREGQPQHF. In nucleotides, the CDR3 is TGTGCCAGCAGTTCCAGGGAGGGGCAGCCCCAGCATTTT.

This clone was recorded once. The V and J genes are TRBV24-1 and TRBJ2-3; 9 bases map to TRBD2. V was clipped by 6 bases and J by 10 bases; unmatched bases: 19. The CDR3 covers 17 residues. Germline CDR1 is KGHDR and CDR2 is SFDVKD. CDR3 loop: CATSSGRREGTLGAQYF. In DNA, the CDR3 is TGTGCCACCAGTAGTGGACGGCGGGAGGGTACCCTAGGGGCGCAGTATTTT.

Here the CDR3 DNA reads TGCAGTGCTAGTTCTAGGAGTAACACTGAAGCTTTCTTT. Protein: CSASSRSNTEAFF. The chain couples TRBV20-1 to TRBJ1-1; D is undetermined. From germline, CDR1 is DFQATT and CDR2 SNEGSKA (reference sequence). This CDR3 spans 13 amino acids. Trimming took 3 bases from V and 2 from J, leaving 10 bases between them.

The CDR3 DNA reads as TGTGCCAGTAGTATATTGGGACTAGCGGGAACAGATACGCAGTATTTT. Amino acids: CASSILGLAGTDTQYF. The V and J genes are TRBV19 and TRBJ2-3; 13 positions agree with TRBD2. V lost 2 bases, J lost 3 bases, and 2 bases stayed unmatched. The CDR3 sequence is 16 residues long. Germline V gene data show CDR1 as LNHDA and CDR2 as SQIVND (reference sequence).

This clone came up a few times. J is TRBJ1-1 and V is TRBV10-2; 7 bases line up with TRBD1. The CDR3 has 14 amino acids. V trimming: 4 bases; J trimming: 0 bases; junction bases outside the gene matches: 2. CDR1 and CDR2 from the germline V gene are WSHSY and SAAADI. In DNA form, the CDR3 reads TGCGCCAGCAGTGGGACAGGAATGAACACTGAAGCTTTCTTT. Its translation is CASSGTGMNTEAFF.

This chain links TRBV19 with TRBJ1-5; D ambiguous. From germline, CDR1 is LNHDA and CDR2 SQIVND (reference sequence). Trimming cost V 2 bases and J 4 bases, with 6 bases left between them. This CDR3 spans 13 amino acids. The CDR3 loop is CASSITGNQPQHF. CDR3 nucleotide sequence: TGTGCCAGTAGTATAACGGGGAATCAGCCCCAGCATTTT.

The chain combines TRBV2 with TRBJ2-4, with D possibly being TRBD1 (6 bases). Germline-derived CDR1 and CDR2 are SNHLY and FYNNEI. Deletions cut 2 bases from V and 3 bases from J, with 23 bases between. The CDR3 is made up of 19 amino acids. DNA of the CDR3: TGTGCCAGCAGTGAATTTAGGACAGTACTTGGTTTTGACAAAAACATTCAGTACTTC. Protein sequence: CASSEFRTVLGFDKNIQYF.

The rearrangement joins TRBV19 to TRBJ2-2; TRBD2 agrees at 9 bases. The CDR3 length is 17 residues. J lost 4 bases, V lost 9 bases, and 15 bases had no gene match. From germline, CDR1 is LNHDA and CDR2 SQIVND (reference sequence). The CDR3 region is CASAPANLAGITGELFF. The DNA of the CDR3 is TGTGCCAGCGCACCAGCAAACCTAGCGGGAATCACCGGGGAGCTGTTTTTT. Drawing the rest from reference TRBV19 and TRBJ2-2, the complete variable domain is DGGITQSPKYLFRKEGQNVTLSCEQNLNHDAMYWYRQDPGQGLRLIYYSQIVNDFQKGDIAEGYSVSREKKESFPLTVTSAQKNPTAFYLCASAPANLAGITGELFFGEGSRLTVL.